This TCR beta chain derives from a study of cytomegalovirus exposure and HLA in healthy donors. A word on this clone: Its antigen is still unknown.

TCRdb's copy holds only in-frame clones and misses some; the assay was immunoSEQ multiplex PCR. The profile covers over 50,000 clones, with around 92% appearing a single time and roughly 5% taken by the ten largest. The study's findings and limits: Some public TCRs appeared in many individuals, while most sequences were rare. Published work reported that the classifier diagnosed cytomegalovirus status with high specificity and sensitivity.

Separation from the roughly 670-subject first cohort characterized the roughly 120-subject validation cohort, to which the donors belonged. Trimming took 6 bases from V and 5 from J; bases not matched to a gene: 11. There are 16 residues in the CDR3. Per germline, CDR1 LGHNT and CDR2 FRNRAP. The receptor was derived from a man aged 18 to 35 in good health and CMV-seropositive. The chain combines TRBV12-5 with TRBJ1-1; TRBD1 agrees at 11 bases. The source material was PBMCs. In nucleotides, the CDR3 is TGTGCTAGTGGAAACTGGACAGGGGGCGGAGGGACTGAAGCTTTCTTT. The encoded protein is CASGNWTGGGGTEAFF. Together with reference TRBV12-5 and TRBJ1-1, the CDR3 gives the full variable domain: DARVTQTPRHKVTEMGQEVTMRCQPILGHNTVFWYRQTMMQGLELLAYFRNRAPLDDSGMPKDRFSAEMPDATLATLKIQPSEPRDSAVYFCASGNWTGGGGTEAFFGQGTRLTVV.